A selection of T cell receptor beta chains follows, all from one sample in a study of blood T cell repertoires in COVID-19. Libraries were prepared by immunoSEQ multiplex PCR; TCRdb keeps only in-frame clonotypes and omits some of them. Seen here are 230,000 or so clones, approximately 84% observed once, and the top ten hold under 7%. Input material: PBMCs or T cells enriched from blood (not recorded which). All receptors derive from a woman in her forties or fifties who had been exposed to COVID-19. Both conserved end residues are part of each CDR3. D genes are given only for firm matches. Clone size is not always given. Where it is, it says once, few, many or a class for expanded clones.

D gene	clone size	V gene	J gene	CDR3 DNA	CDR3 protein
-	-	TRBV6-6	TRBJ1-4	TGTGCCAGCAGTTACTCCCCTACTAGGTTAAATGAAAAACTGTTTTTT	CASSYSPTRLNEKLFF
TRBD1	few	TRBV6-1	TRBJ1-2	TGTGCCAGCAGTGAAACCGACAGGGTGAGGGGCTACACCTTC	CASSETDRVRGYTF
TRBD1	-	TRBV4-1	TRBJ1-6	TGCGCCAGCAGCCAAGCCCCAGGGGGCGGCTCACCCCTCCACTTT	CASSQAPGGGSPLHF
TRBD1	once	TRBV5-6	TRBJ1-1	TGTGCCAGCAGCTTGGGGTATTGGGGACAGGGGAGATCTGAAGCTTTCTTT	CASSLGYWGQGRSEAFF
TRBD1	-	TRBV18	TRBJ2-7	TGTGCCAGCTCACCCGACAGGGTAGGCGAGCAGTACTTC	CASSPDRVGEQYF
TRBD1	-	TRBV5-1	TRBJ2-7	TGCGCCAGCAGCCCCGGACAGGGGGGGTACGAGCAGTACTTC	CASSPGQGGYEQYF
-	once	TRBV27	TRBJ1-6	TGTGCCAGCAGTTTACAGGGTGGCTATAATTCACCCCTCCACTTT	CASSLQGGYNSPLHF
-	-	TRBV12-3/TRBV12-4	TRBJ1-3	TGTGCCAGCTGTTCGGGGTCAGGAAACACCATATATTTT	CASCSGSGNTIYF
TRBD1	-	TRBV6-5	TRBJ1-1	TGTGCCAGCAGCCTACGGACAGGGGACACTGAAGCTTTCTTT	CASSLRTGDTEAFF
-	-	TRBV3-1/TRBV3-2	TRBJ1-1	TGTGCCAGCAGCCAAGCGGGGGGCGTTGAAGCTTTCTTT	CASSQAGGVEAFF
-	-	TRBV10-3	TRBJ1-2	TGTGCCATCAACTTACAGGGTTCTCGATATGGCTACACCTTC	CAINLQGSRYGYTF
-	-	TRBV9	TRBJ2-2	TGTGCCAGCAGCGTAGGGGGCCACCCCAACACCGGGGAGCTGTTTTTT	CASSVGGHPNTGELFF
TRBD1	-	TRBV28	TRBJ1-2	TGTGCCAGCAGGGACAGGGGGGAGGGCTACACCTTC	CASRDRGEGYTF
TRBD2	-	TRBV2	TRBJ2-5	TGTGCCAGCAGTCGCGGGGGAGCAGAGACCCAGTACTTC	CASSRGGAETQYF
-	once	TRBV7-9	TRBJ2-3	TGTGCCAGCAGCTCGATAGCGGCCGGGACGCAGTATTTT	CASSSIAAGTQYF
TRBD2	-	TRBV5-5	TRBJ2-7	TGTGCCAGCAGCTTCGGACTAGGCGCCTCCTACGAGCAGTACTTC	CASSFGLGASYEQYF
TRBD2	-	TRBV5-1	TRBJ2-7	TGCGCCAGCAGCTCCACTAGCGGCCAATCCTACGAGCAGTACTTC	CASSSTSGQSYEQYF
-	few	TRBV24-1	TRBJ1-1	TGTGCCACCAGTGACTCAGGGGACGCTGAAGCTTTCTTT	CATSDSGDAEAFF
-	once	TRBV12-3/TRBV12-4	TRBJ1-1	TGTGCCAGCAGTTTATTAGGGGGAGCTTTCTTT	CASSLLGGAFF
TRBD1	-	TRBV6-5	TRBJ1-1	TGTGCCAGCAGTTTCAATCGACAGGGGCTCACTGAAGCTTTCTTT	CASSFNRQGLTEAFF
-	-	TRBV11-2	TRBJ1-2	TGTGCCAGCAGCTCGACCCCGCGGGGCCCTAACTATGGCTACACCTTC	CASSSTPRGPNYGYTF
-	-	TRBV5-1	TRBJ2-2	TGCGCCAGCAGGTTGAACCAGGCCACCGGGGAGCTGTTTTTT	CASRLNQATGELFF
-	-	TRBV12-3/TRBV12-4	TRBJ1-2	TGTGCCAGCAGTTTAGGGAGGGGCTATGGCTACACCTTC	CASSLGRGYGYTF
-	-	TRBV4-1	TRBJ1-4	TGCGCCAGCAGCCAAGGGGGCGCAACTAATGAAAAACTGTTTTTT	CASSQGGATNEKLFF
-	-	TRBV6-4	TRBJ2-2	TGTGCCAGCAGTGACTCGTGGAGGGGGGAGCTGTTTTTT	CASSDSWRGELFF
-	-	TRBV28	TRBJ1-5	TGTGCCAGCAGTCGGGAGTTCATAAATCAGCCCCAGCATTTT	CASSREFINQPQHF
TRBD1	-	TRBV19	TRBJ1-1	TGTGCCAGTACTCCAGACAGGGCTGGCGACACTGAAGCTTTCTTT	CASTPDRAGDTEAFF
TRBD1	-	TRBV7-2	TRBJ1-5	TGTGCCAGCAGCCCCGGGACAGGGGGACTACGCAATCAGCCCCAGCATTTT	CASSPGTGGLRNQPQHF
-	-	TRBV7-3	TRBJ1-1	TGTGCCAGCAGCCTCTGGGGACAAAAAACCCCTGAAGCTTTCTTT	CASSLWGQKTPEAFF
TRBD2	-	TRBV6-5	TRBJ2-2	TGTGCCAGCAGTTATCGGGGGGTGAACACCGGGGAGCTGTTTTTT	CASSYRGVNTGELFF
TRBD1	-	TRBV18	TRBJ1-5	TGTGCCAGCTCACCAACGGGACAGCAAAGCAATCAGCCCCAGCATTTT	CASSPTGQQSNQPQHF
-	-	TRBV6-1	TRBJ1-6	TGTGCCAGCAGTGAAGACTGGAATTCACCCCTCCACTTT	CASSEDWNSPLHF
-	-	TRBV5-8	TRBJ1-4	TGTGCCAGCAGCCGGACAGATAAAAAACTGTTTTTT	CASSRTDKKLFF
-	-	TRBV28	TRBJ1-1	TGTGCCAGTTGGGAAGGGGTTCTCGACACTGAAGCTTTCTTT	CASWEGVLDTEAFF
-	-	TRBV10-1	TRBJ2-7	TGCGCCAGCAGTGACAGTCCCTACGAGCAGTACTTC	CASSDSPYEQYF
-	many	TRBV9	TRBJ1-2	TGTGCCAGCAGCGTAGGAGGGGGGGATCGTGGCTACACCTTC	CASSVGGGDRGYTF
-	-	TRBV6-2/TRBV6-3	TRBJ2-7	TGTGCCAGCAGTACAGAAGCGGCCCCCCCTATCTACGAGCAGTACTTC	CASSTEAAPPIYEQYF
-	-	TRBV12-2	TRBJ1-1	TGTGCAAGTCGCTTAGCGGGCCCAAGGACAGGGAGTCGGGACACTGAAGCTTTCTTT	CASRLAGPRTGSRDTEAFF
-	-	TRBV14	TRBJ2-7	TGTGCCAGCAGCCCGGATACCTGGGGGGGCCGCGTCTACGAGCAGTACTTC	CASSPDTWGGRVYEQYF
TRBD1	-	TRBV5-1	TRBJ2-1	TGCGCCAGCAGCCCGACAGGGGTCCCGAGGGCCTACAATGAGCAGTTCTTC	CASSPTGVPRAYNEQFF
-	once	TRBV7-9	TRBJ1-2	TGTGCCAGCAGCTCTACTACAGGGCCTTTCTATGGCTACACCTTC	CASSSTTGPFYGYTF
-	-	TRBV30	TRBJ1-2	TGTGCCTGGAGTCCCCAGGTCTATGGCTACACCTTC	CAWSPQVYGYTF
-	-	TRBV5-6	TRBJ2-7	TGTGCCAGCAGTTTTAGTACAGCTTACGAGCAGTACTTC	CASSFSTAYEQYF
-	-	TRBV30	TRBJ2-7	TGTGCCTGGAGTCACCTCCCCCAGGGTCTTACCTACGAGCAGTACTTC	CAWSHLPQGLTYEQYF
-	-	TRBV6-1	TRBJ2-7	TGTGCCAGCAGTGAGGGGACTTATTACGAGCAGTACTTC	CASSEGTYYEQYF
TRBD1	-	TRBV18	TRBJ1-6	TGTGCCAGCTCCCCGGGACAGAATAATTCACCCCTCCACTTT	CASSPGQNNSPLHF
-	few	TRBV19	TRBJ1-3	TGTGCCAGTGGCGTCTCGAGGATGGGCACCATATATTTT	CASGVSRMGTIYF
TRBD1	-	TRBV6-5	TRBJ1-4	TGTGCCAGCAGTTGGGACAGCTCTAATGAAAAACTGTTTTTT	CASSWDSSNEKLFF
-	-	TRBV7-9	TRBJ1-1	TGTGCCAGCAGCTTAACAGGTCCGAACACTGAAGCTTTCTTT	CASSLTGPNTEAFF
-	-	TRBV19	TRBJ2-7	TGTGCCAGTAGTAACCTGGACAGTTCCGAGCAGTACTTC	CASSNLDSSEQYF
-	-	TRBV7-2	TRBJ1-5	TGTGCCAGCAGCTTAGACCAGAAGAGCAATCAGCCCCAGCATTTT	CASSLDQKSNQPQHF
-	few	TRBV5-6	TRBJ1-2	TGTGCCAGCAGCTTGAGATTAGACAGGACGGGGCTCTATGGCTACACCTTC	CASSLRLDRTGLYGYTF
-	-	TRBV14	TRBJ2-7	TGTGCCAGCAGCCAAGTAAGAGGGAACGAGCAGTACTTC	CASSQVRGNEQYF
-	-	TRBV5-4	TRBJ2-1	TGTGCCAGCAGCTTTCAGGATAATGAGCAGTTCTTC	CASSFQDNEQFF